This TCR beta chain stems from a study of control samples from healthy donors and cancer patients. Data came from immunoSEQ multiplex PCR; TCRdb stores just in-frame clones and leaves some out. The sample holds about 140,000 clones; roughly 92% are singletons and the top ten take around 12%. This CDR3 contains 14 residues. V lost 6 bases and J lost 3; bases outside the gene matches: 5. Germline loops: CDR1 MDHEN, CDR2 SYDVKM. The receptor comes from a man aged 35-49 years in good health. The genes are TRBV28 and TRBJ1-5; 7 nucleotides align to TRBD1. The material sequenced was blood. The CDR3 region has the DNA TGTGCCAGCAGGCAACAGGGGTCCAATCAGCCCCAGCATTTT. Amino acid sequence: CASRQQGSNQPQHF. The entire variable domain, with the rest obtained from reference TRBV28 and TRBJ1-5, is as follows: DVKVTQSSRYLVKRTGEKVFLECVQDMDHENMFWYRQDPGLGLRLIYFSYDVKMKEKGDIPEGYSVSREKKERFSLILESASTNQTSMYLCASRQQGSNQPQHFGDGTRLSIL.